Given below is one T cell receptor beta chain in context. The record originates from a study of blood T cell repertoires in COVID-19. Study in general: Some COVID-19 samples were acute and others convalescent; all came from the United States, Italy and Spain. From T cells, B-cell-depleted T cells, or PBMCs came the material, which was cDNA or gDNA.

In the original processing: Reference gene primer amplification in the assay estimated nucleated cell counts. Data came from immunoSEQ multiplex PCR; TCRdb stores just in-frame clones and leaves some out. V and J calls and clone size are given by that table; D and trimming were obtained from the DNA. The data contain under 150,000 clones, approximately 85% of them seen just once; the ten biggest clones take up roughly a tenth. This CDR3 region has 15 residues. Germline CDR1 and CDR2: SGHTA and FQGNSA. The V gene end was trimmed by 5 bases and the J gene end by 0 bases; junction bases not matched to a gene: 4.

The receptor comes from a man older than 75 with acute or convalescent COVID-19. The chain couples TRBV7-2 to TRBJ1-3, with 7 bases that match TRBD1. What was sequenced was peripheral blood. The CDR3 loop reads CASSLTGLSGNTIYF. The CDR3 DNA reads as TGTGCCAGCAGCCTGACAGGGCTCTCTGGAAACACCATATATTTT.